This TCR beta chain was retrieved from a study of regulatory T cells in long-lasting Graves disease. To make TCR beta libraries, researchers used iRepertoire HTBI primers and Arm-PCR of CDR3 regions. Using its own MiXCR run on the multiplex PCR reads, TCRdb lists one record per CDR3 protein. Among approximately 310,000 distinct CDR3 sequences listed, over 15% were seen once. V was clipped by 0 bases and J by 4 bases; unmatched bases: 3. CDR1 is KGHSH, CDR2 LQKENI, per germline. This CDR3 region has 15 residues. Documented time point: newly diagnosed GD, antithyroid drugs for less than 3 months. PBMC-extracted RNA yielded the TCR library.

The chain is built from TRBV18 and TRBJ2-1, with 7 nucleotides matching TRBD2. The specimen comprised peripheral blood mononuclear cells (PBMCs), sampled at new diagnosis, from a patient treated with antithyroid drugs. This receptor was taken from a female donor with Graves disease. This CDR3 reads CASSPPSGVYNEQFF. The CDR3 nucleotides are TGTGCCAGCTCACCACCAAGCGGGGTATACAATGAGCAGTTCTTC.